This T cell receptor (beta chain) is from a study of T cell responses to AZD1222 COVID-19 vaccine. Study-wide context: Pooling of second doses given at about 4 or about 12 weeks was done.

This CDR3 region has 15 residues. With V trimmed by 7 bases and J by 5 bases, 12 bases remained unmatched. CDR1 and CDR2 from the germline V gene are LNHDA and SQIVND (reference sequence). Assay: immunoSEQ multiplex PCR; the TCRdb copy retains only in-frame clones and omits some. The table includes about 140,000 clones, over 85% detected once. General study points: Among spike-specific TCRs, nearly half reportedly target unmutated variant regions. Repertoires were collected only later (after the peak T cell response had occurred).

Details on this clone: Its antigen is currently unknown.

The clonotype was recovered from an adult in good health. The chain couples TRBV19 to TRBJ1-1, with 8 bases fitting TRBD1. This specimen consisted of peripheral blood, obtained on day 0 of AZD1222 vaccination. DNA for the CDR3: TGTGCCAGTAAAGTCCAGGGGGCGTCGAGAACTGAAGCTTTCTTT. Translated, it gives CASKVQGASRTEAFF. The whole variable domain, filled in from reference TRBV19 and TRBJ1-1, reads DGGITQSPKYLFRKEGQNVTLSCEQNLNHDAMYWYRQDPGQGLRLIYYSQIVNDFQKGDIAEGYSVSREKKESFPLTVTSAQKNPTAFYLCASKVQGASRTEAFFGQGTRLTVV.